The entry below gives a single TCR beta chain sequence along with its context. TCRdb keeps only in-frame clones here, not all; method: immunoSEQ multiplex PCR. This table holds tens of thousands of clones, less than 90% found once. The CDR3 extends over 11 amino acids. Germline V lookup: CDR1 LNHDA, CDR2 SQIVND (reference sequence). Trimming removed 1 base at V and 4 bases at J, with 1 base between. This entry belongs to a study of control samples from healthy donors and cancer patients. Sequences were obtained from blood. This receptor was taken from a woman aged 70 to 79 in good health. The chain has TRBV19 and TRBJ2-5; D call uncertain. CDR3 sequence: CASSIAETQYF. CDR3 sequence (DNA): TGTGCCAGTAGTATAGCAGAGACCCAGTACTTC.